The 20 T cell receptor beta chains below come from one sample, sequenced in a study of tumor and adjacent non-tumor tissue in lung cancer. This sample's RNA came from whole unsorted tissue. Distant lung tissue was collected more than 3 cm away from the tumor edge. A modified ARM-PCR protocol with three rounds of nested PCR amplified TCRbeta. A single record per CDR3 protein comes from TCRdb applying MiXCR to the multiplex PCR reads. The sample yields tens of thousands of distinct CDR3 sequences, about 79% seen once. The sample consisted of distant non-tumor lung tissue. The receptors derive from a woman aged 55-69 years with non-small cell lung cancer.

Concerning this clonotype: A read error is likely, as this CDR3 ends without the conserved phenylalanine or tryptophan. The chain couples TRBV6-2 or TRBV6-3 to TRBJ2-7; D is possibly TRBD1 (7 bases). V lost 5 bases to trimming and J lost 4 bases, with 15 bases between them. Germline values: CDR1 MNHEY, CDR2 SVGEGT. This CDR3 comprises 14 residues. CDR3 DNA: TGTGCCAGCAGTCACGGAGGGACAGCATACGAGCAGTACTTA. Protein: CASSHGGTAYEQYL.

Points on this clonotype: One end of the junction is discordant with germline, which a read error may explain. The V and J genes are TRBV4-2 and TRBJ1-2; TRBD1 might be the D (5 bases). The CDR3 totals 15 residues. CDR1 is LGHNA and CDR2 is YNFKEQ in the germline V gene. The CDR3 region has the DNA TGTGCTAGCAGCCAGGACGGGACCTCTAACCATGGCTACATCTTC. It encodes CASSQDGTSNHGYIF.

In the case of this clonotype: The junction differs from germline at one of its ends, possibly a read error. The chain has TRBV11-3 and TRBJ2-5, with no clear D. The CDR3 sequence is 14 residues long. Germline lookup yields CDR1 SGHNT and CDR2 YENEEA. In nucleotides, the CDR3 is TGTGCCGGCAGCTCCCCTCTTATACAAGAGACCCAATACTTC. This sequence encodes CAGSSPLIQETQYF.

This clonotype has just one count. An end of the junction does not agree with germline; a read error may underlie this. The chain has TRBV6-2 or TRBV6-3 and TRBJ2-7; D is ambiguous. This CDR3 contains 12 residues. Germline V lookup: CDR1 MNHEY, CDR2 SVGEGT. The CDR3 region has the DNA TGTGTCAGCAGTCCCATAGTGGATGAGCAATACTTC. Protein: CVSSPIVDEQYF.

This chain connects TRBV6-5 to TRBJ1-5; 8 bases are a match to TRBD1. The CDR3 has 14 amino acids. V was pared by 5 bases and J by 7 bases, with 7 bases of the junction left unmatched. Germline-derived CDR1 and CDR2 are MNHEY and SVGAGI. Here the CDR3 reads CASSTQGDGQPQHF. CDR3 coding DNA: TGTGCCAGCAGTACACAGGGGGACGGGCAGCCCCAGCATTTT.

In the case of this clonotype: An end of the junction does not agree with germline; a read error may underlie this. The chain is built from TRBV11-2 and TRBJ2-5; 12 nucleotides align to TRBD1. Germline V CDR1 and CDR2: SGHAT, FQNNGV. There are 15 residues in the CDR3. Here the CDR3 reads CVSRSTGTGGGTRYF. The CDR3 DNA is TGTGTCAGCAGATCGACAGGGACAGGGGGCGGGACCCGGTACTTC.

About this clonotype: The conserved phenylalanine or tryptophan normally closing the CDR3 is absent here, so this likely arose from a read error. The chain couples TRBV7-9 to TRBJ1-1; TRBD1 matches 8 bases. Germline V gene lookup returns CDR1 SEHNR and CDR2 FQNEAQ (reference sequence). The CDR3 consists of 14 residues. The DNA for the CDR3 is TGTGTCAGCAGCTTGGGACAGGTCAACACTGAGGCTTTCCTT. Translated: CVSSLGQVNTEAFL.

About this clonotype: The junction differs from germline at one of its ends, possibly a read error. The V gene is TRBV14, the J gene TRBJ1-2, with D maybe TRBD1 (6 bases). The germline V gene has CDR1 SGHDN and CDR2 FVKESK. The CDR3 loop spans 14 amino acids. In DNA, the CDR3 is TGTGTCAGCAGCCAAGGGGGGGTGAACTATGGCAACACCTTC. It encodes CVSSQGGVNYGNTF.

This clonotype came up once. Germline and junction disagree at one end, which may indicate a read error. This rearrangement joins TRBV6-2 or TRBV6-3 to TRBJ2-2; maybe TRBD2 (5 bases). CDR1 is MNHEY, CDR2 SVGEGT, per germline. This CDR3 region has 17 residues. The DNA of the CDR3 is TGTCCCAGCAGTTACACCCAACAAAGGGCCAACACCGGGGAGCTCTTTTTT. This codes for CPSSYTQQRANTGELFF.

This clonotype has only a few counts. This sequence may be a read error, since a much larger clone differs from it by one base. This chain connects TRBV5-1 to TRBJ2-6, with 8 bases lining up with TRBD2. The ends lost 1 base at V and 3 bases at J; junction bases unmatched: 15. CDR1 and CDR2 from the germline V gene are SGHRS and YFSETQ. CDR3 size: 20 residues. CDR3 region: CASSLNPGLVGRGGANVLTF. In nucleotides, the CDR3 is TGCGCCAGCAGCTTGAATCCGGGACTAGTGGGGCGTGGTGGGGCCAACGTCCTGACTTTC.

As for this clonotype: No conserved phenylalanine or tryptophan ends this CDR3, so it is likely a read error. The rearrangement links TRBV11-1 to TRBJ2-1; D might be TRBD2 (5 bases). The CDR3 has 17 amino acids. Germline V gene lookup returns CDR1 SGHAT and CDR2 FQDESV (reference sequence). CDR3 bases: TGTGCTAGCAGTCGGGATTTCGCAGCGAGCTCCTACAATGAGCAGTTCCTC. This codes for CASSRDFAASSYNEQFL.

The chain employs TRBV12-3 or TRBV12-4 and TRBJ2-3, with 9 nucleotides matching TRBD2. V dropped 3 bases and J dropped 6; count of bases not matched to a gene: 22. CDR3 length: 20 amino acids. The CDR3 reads CASSFKTSLGMREGKDTQYF. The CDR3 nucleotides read TGTGCCAGCAGTTTTAAGACCTCTCTTGGTATGCGGGAGGGCAAGGATACGCAGTATTTT.

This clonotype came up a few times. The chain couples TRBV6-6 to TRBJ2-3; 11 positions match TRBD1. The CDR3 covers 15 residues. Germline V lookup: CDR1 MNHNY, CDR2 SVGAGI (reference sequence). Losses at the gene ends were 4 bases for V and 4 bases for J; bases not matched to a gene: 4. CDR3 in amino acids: CASSSGTGGADTQYF. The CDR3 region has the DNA TGTGCCAGCAGTTCCGGGACAGGGGGTGCAGATACGCAGTATTTT.

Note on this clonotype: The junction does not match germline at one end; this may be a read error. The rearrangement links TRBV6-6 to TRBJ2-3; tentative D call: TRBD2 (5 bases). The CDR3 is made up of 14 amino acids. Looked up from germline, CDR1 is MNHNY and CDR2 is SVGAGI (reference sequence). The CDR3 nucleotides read TGTGACAGCAGTTTGAGCGGAAACACAGATACGCAGTATTTT. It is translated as CDSSLSGNTDTQYF.

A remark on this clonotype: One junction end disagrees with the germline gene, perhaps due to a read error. CDR3: CASSPTGTLGGELSF. CDR3 bases: TGTGCCAGCAGCCCCACCGGGACACTAGGCGGGGAGCTGTCTTTT. The rearrangement uses TRBV11-3 and TRBJ2-2; the D gene could be TRBD1 or TRBD2 (6 bases each). CDR3 size: 15 residues. Germline V gives CDR1 SGHNT, CDR2 YENEEA.

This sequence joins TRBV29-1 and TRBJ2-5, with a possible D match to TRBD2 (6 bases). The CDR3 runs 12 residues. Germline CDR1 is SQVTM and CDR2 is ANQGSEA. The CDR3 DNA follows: TGCACTGTTGAAATAGGGGAGGATACCCAGTACTTC. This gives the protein CTVEIGEDTQYF.

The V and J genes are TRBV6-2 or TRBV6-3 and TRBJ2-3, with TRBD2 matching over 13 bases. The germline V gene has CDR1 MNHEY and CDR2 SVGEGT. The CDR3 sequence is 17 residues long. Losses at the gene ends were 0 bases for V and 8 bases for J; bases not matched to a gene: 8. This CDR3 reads CASSYSGLAGVHPTQYF. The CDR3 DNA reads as TGTGCCAGCAGTTACTCCGGACTAGCGGGAGTCCACCCTACGCAGTATTTT.

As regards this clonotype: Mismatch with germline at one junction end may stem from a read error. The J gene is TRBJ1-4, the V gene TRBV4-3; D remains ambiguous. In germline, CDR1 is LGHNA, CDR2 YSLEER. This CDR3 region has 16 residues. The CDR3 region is CPSSQDARVTNEKLFF. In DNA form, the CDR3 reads TGCCCCAGCAGCCAAGATGCGAGGGTGACTAATGAAAAACTATTTTTT.

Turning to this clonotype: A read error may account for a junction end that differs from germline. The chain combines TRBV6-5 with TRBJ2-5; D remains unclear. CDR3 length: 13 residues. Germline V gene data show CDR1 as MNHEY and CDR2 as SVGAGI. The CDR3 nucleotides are TGTGCCAGTAGTTACGACACCCAAGAGACCCAGTACTTC. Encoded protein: CASSYDTQETQYF.

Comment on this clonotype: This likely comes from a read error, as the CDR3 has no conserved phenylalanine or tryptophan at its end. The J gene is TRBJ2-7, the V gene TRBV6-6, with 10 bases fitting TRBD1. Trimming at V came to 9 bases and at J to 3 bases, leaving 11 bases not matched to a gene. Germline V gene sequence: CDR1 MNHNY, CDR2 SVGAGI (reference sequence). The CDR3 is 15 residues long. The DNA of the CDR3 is TGTGCCAGTAGTCGCCGGACAGGGGGAGACTACGAGCAGTACTAC. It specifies CASSRRTGGDYEQYY.